This TCR beta chain was profiled in a study of T cells in Graves' hyperthyroidism and ophthalmopathy. Study results and limitations: A model using 13 V-J features told ophthalmopathy apart from stable hyperthyroidism.

This clonotype was observed at least ten times. As yet, its antigen is unknown. Researchers barred patients who had uncontrolled infection, other autoimmune disease, pregnancy or lactation. Diagnosis rested on symptoms, serum thyroxine and TRAb, thyroid ultrasound, and orbital computed tomography. 10 ml fresh peripheral blood yielded the PBMCs. The CDR3 regions of TCR beta were amplified from RNA transcripts. TCR CDR3 underwent first-round RT-PCR with the HTBI primer set. TCRdb analysed the multiplex PCR reads with MiXCR anew, one entry per CDR3 protein. The data contain around 540,000 distinct CDR3 sequences, 15% to 20% of them singletons. The TCR was taken from a woman in her twenties or thirties with Graves' ophthalmopathy. Sequenced: blood.

The CDR3 DNA is TGCAGTGCTAGCCCAGTAGTTGAACTTCAGCAGTTCTTC. Amino acid sequence: CSASPVVELQQFF. V gene TRBV20-1 combines with J gene TRBJ2-1, with unresolved D. The CDR3 is made up of 13 amino acids. Germline CDR1 DFQATT, CDR2 SNEGSKA (reference sequence). Trimming pared 3 bases from V and 11 bases from J, leaving 17 bases between.